This T cell receptor beta chain was obtained from a study of sequential checkpoint blockade in melanoma. Looking at the study overall: First-line arms were nivolumab then ipilimumab, or the reverse, randomized 1:1.

Sample treatment: randomized to nivolumab then ipilimumab (arm A) or the reverse (arm B). From thawed PBMCs, live CD3+CD8+ cells negative for CD19 and CD56 were sorted. Sequenced by immunoSEQ multiplex PCR; TCRdb stores in-frame clones only, minus some. The profile covers around 20,000 clones, with approximately 78% appearing a single time and 11% taken by the ten largest. Sequencing was performed on CD8+ T cells sorted from blood (inferred from file names), taken from a patient given nivolumab and ipilimumab in sequence. This clonotype originated in a human donor with melanoma.

CDR3 amino acids: CASSRQGGSTDTQYF. Written as DNA, the CDR3 is TGCGCCAGCAGCAGACAGGGGGGGAGCACAGATACGCAGTATTTT. The chain couples TRBV4-1 to TRBJ2-3; 9 nucleotides match TRBD1. Per the germline V gene, CDR1 is MGHRA and CDR2 is YSYEKL. V dropped 5 bases and J dropped 0; count of bases not matched to a gene: 3. The CDR3 is made up of 15 amino acids.